The TCR beta chain under discussion was sequenced for a study of cutaneous CD30+ T cell lymphoproliferative disorder and hepatitis E (dated by TCRdb to 2016 to 2019). The method behind the library was the immunoSEQ multiplex PCR assay. TCRdb limited this immuneACCESS table to in-frame rearrangements with V and J called. A share of clones is missing; checked studies link under half to unresolved V genes, and the rest is unexplained. The sample records fewer than 9,500 clones, about two thirds of which are singletons. The ten largest make up roughly 0.99% of the sample. Trimming takes 3 bases off V and 1 base off J; junction bases not matched to a gene: 7. The germline V gene sets CDR1 to SGDLS and CDR2 to YYNGEE. The CDR3 runs 17 amino acids, cysteine and phenylalanine included. Just the 51-base CDR3 DNA is kept, in frame starting at base 1. On this clone: Its cognate antigen has yet to be identified. Base quality data are lacking; no much larger clone is found one base away.

The clonotype comes from a human donor with a cutaneous T cell lymphoproliferative disorder associated with hepatitis E virus. The sample consisted of blood. Recombination joined TRBV9 with TRBJ2-5; 12 of the junction bases match TRBD2. The nucleotide sequence reads as follows: TGTGCCAGCAGCGCAAGAGGACTAGCGGGGCGCCAAGAGACCCAGTACTTC. Its product reads: CASSARGLAGRQETQYF.